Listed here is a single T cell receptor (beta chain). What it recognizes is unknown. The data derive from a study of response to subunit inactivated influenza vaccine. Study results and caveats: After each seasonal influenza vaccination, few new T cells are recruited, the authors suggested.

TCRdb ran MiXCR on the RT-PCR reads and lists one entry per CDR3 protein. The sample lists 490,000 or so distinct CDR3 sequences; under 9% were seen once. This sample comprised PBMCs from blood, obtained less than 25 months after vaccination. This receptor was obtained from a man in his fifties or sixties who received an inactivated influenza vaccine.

CDR3 in amino acids: CATSRDQVTQETQYF. CDR3 DNA: TGTGCCACCAGCAGAGATCAGGTCACCCAAGAGACCCAGTACTTC. The rearrangement joins TRBV15 to TRBJ2-5; D not certain. The CDR3 has 15 amino acids. V lost 0 bases, J lost 1 base, and 9 bases lay in between. Germline CDR1 is LNHNV and CDR2 is YYDKDF (reference sequence).